The sequence of this TCR beta chain was determined in a study of T cell changes during pregnancy in multiple sclerosis (dated by TCRdb to about 2019). For context, the study as a whole: Changes in the T cell repertoire over the course of pregnancy were examined in this study in women with multiple sclerosis.

With regard to this clone: Its antigen remains unidentified. No much larger clonotype is one base removed from it; base qualities were not supplied.

The library relied on the immunoSEQ multiplex PCR assay. The table comes from immuneACCESS by way of TCRdb, which keeps in-frame sequences with V and J called. Part of the clones is missing from these tables; in studies checked, under half for an unresolved V gene and the rest for unknown reasons. Across this sample there are 70,000 to 100,000 clones, with almost 95% seen only once. 2% to 2.5% of the sample belongs to the ten largest clones. This TCR was recovered from a female donor with multiple sclerosis, enrolled in a pregnancy study. Sequencing used peripheral blood, obtained in the third trimester of pregnancy.

The bases are TGTGCCAGCGCCGGGACAGCTCTTTACGAGCAGTACTTC. This codes for CASAGTALYEQYF. The chain uses TRBV28 and TRBJ2-7; 7 middle bases align to TRBD1. The germline V gene supplies CDR1 MDHEN and CDR2 SYDVKM. The CDR3 starts with the cysteine, ends with the phenylalanine, and has 13 residues. The retained sequence is limited to the CDR3, 39 bases, with the frame set at the first base. V has 8 bases trimmed and J has 4 bases trimmed; junction bases matching no gene number 8.